These 18 T cell receptor beta chains were sequenced from one sample in a study of CD8 T cells in Susac syndrome (dated by TCRdb to about 2019). The library was generated by the immunoSEQ multiplex PCR assay. RNA was extracted using the RNeasy kit, and about 0.5 to 1 ug of the RNA was reverse transcribed with random hexamers. The raw public reads went through TCRdb reprocessing: fastp at Q25, MiXCR clone calling, in-frame beta chains kept. When rows share a CDR3 protein, they turn into one entry using the most common DNA and genes. In this sample the table shows about 180,000 distinct CDR3 sequences, approximately 94% of which occur a single time. Together, the top ten hold 0.12% of the sample. Sequenced input: CD4+ T cells from PBMCs. Every receptor here comes from a human donor with Susac syndrome.

The rearrangement links TRBV7-2 to TRBJ2-5, with 8 bases lining up with TRBD2. Trimming took 7 bases from V and 3 from J; bases not matched to a gene: 10. This CDR3 is 15 amino acids long. Germline values: CDR1 SGHTA, CDR2 FQGNSA. The CDR3 sequence: CASTESGGEEETQYF. Written as DNA, the CDR3 is TGTGCCAGCACTGAAAGCGGGGGTGAGGAAGAGACCCAGTACTTC.

The chain uses TRBV18 and TRBJ1-1; D unclear. V lost 1 base to trimming and J lost 4 bases, with 13 bases between them. The CDR3 is 15 amino acids. CDR1 and CDR2 (germline): KGHSH, LQKENI. The CDR3 reads CASSPRWQDPTEAFF. The CDR3 coding sequence is TGTGCCAGCTCACCACGGTGGCAGGATCCCACTGAAGCTTTCTTT.

V and J are TRBV20-1 and TRBJ2-1; D unresolved. This CDR3 has 11 amino acids. V was trimmed by 6 bases and J by 6 bases, leaving 9 bases between them. Germline loops: CDR1 DFQATT, CDR2 SNEGSKA (reference sequence). CDR3 DNA sequence: TGCAGTGCCCTAGGGATCAATGAGCAGTTCTTC. Translated, it gives CSALGINEQFF.

This chain uses TRBV20-1 with TRBJ2-3, with 12 positions matching TRBD2. Per the germline V gene, CDR1 is DFQATT and CDR2 is SNEGSKA (reference sequence). The CDR3 is made up of 18 amino acids. Losses at the gene ends were 0 bases for V and 0 bases for J; bases not matched to a gene: 7. The CDR3 DNA reads TGCAGTGCTAGAGATGCCGTGGGGACTAGCGGGAGCACAGATACGCAGTATTTT. Its protein product is CSARDAVGTSGSTDTQYF.

This clonotype was counted once. The rearrangement uses TRBV27 and TRBJ1-6; no reliable D call. The CDR3 length is 13 residues. The V end lost 3 bases, the J end lost 9 bases, and 9 bases lay between the germline ends. The V gene's germline CDR1 is MNHEY and CDR2 SMNVEV (reference sequence). CDR3 in amino acids: CASSFPTLSPLHF. The CDR3 region has the DNA TGTGCCAGCAGTTTTCCCACGCTTTCACCCCTCCACTTT.

The J gene is TRBJ2-5, the V gene TRBV3-1, with D perhaps TRBD2 (6 bases). Germline CDR1 LGHDT, CDR2 YNNKEL (reference sequence). V was cut by 2 bases and J by 3 bases, with 10 bases left in between. The CDR3 is made up of 14 amino acids. The CDR3 coding sequence is TGTGCCAGCAGCCAAACTAGCTCAAAAGAGACCCAGTACTTC. Residues: CASSQTSSKETQYF.

V usage is TRBV7-2 and J usage is TRBJ2-1; 8 bases align to TRBD2. Looked up from germline, CDR1 is SGHTA and CDR2 is FQGNSA. This CDR3 is 14 amino acids long. V trimming: 4 bases; J trimming: 10 bases; junction bases outside the gene matches: 9. DNA for the CDR3: TGTGCCAGCAGCTATACTCGGGGGGGCGGAGAGCAGTTCTTC. Protein product: CASSYTRGGGEQFF. The complete variable domain, with remaining parts taken from reference TRBV7-2 and TRBJ2-1, reads GAGVSQSPSNKVTEKGKDVELRCDPISGHTALYWYRQSLGQGLEFLIYFQGNSAPDKSGLPSDRFSAERTGGSVSTLTIQRTQQEDSAVYLCASSYTRGGGEQFFGPGTRLTVL.

Only a few counts were recorded for this clonotype. The chain couples TRBV6-1 to TRBJ1-2; 7 nucleotides agree with TRBD1. This CDR3 spans 14 amino acids. The V and J ends lost 1 base and 5 bases, in that order; junction bases with no gene match: 4. Per the germline V gene, CDR1 is MNHNS and CDR2 is SASEGT. The CDR3 DNA follows: TGTGCCAGCAGTGAAGGACAGGGCGGTTATGGCTACACCTTC. Protein product: CASSEGQGGYGYTF.

The V call is TRBV19, the J call TRBJ2-7; 9 positions match TRBD2. The V segment lost 10 bases and the J segment 6 bases; nucleotides outside the gene matches: 10. Per the germline V gene, CDR1 is LNHDA and CDR2 is SQIVND (reference sequence). This CDR3 is built from 13 residues. The CDR3 protein is CAIIAGTSIEQYF. As DNA, the CDR3 is TGTGCCATAATCGCCGGGACTAGCATCGAGCAGTACTTC. Complete variable domain (other parts from reference TRBV19 and TRBJ2-7): DGGITQSPKYLFRKEGQNVTLSCEQNLNHDAMYWYRQDPGQGLRLIYYSQIVNDFQKGDIAEGYSVSREKKESFPLTVTSAQKNPTAFYLCAIIAGTSIEQYFGPGTRLTVT.

The chain links TRBV29-1 to TRBJ2-7; the D gene could be TRBD1 or TRBD2 (6 bases each). The CDR3 sequence is 15 residues long. V gave up 5 bases and J gave up 4 bases, with 21 bases separating them. The germline gives CDR1 SQVTM, CDR2 ANQGSEA. The CDR3 nucleotides are TGCAGCGTTAAGGGGGGAGGCAGGAGCCTTTACGAGCAGTACTTC. This encodes CSVKGGGRSLYEQYF.

Only one count was recorded for this clonotype. The V call is TRBV10-3, the J call TRBJ2-5, with D perhaps matching TRBD2 (6 bases). The V gene's germline CDR1 is ENHRY and CDR2 SYGVKD. Trimming cost V 6 bases and J 1 base, with 9 bases left between them. CDR3 size: 13 residues. CDR3 region: CAIRRGLQETQYF. In DNA, the CDR3 is TGTGCCATCAGGCGGGGTCTCCAAGAGACCCAGTACTTC.

The rearrangement joins TRBV12-3 or TRBV12-4 to TRBJ2-1, with 9 bases lining up with TRBD1. The CDR3 is 13 amino acids. Trimming at V came to 7 bases and at J to 10 bases, leaving 8 bases not matched to a gene. This chain's CDR3 is CASTPRDREEQFF. The CDR3 nucleotides are TGTGCCAGCACCCCCAGGGACAGGGAGGAGCAGTTCTTC.

The rearrangement uses TRBV29-1 and TRBJ2-7; D might be TRBD1 or TRBD2, each matching 7 bases. The CDR3 loop spans 14 amino acids. Between the trimmed V and J ends, which lost 4 bases and 5 bases, there was a span of 18 bases. CDR1 is SQVTM, CDR2 ANQGSEA, per germline. The CDR3 DNA follows: TGCAGCGTTGGGGGAGGGCAGGGGGTCGACGAGCAGTACTTC. It is translated as CSVGGGQGVDEQYF.

J is TRBJ2-7 and V is TRBV30; no firm D call. V was pared by 4 bases and J by 0 bases, with 10 bases between. Per the germline V gene, CDR1 is GTSNPN and CDR2 is SVGIG (reference sequence). CDR3 length: 13 residues. The CDR3 bases are TGTGCCTGGACCCCGGCCCCCTCCTACGAGCAGTACTTC. Its translation: CAWTPAPSYEQYF.

This chain links TRBV29-1 with TRBJ2-3; D tentatively fits TRBD1 or TRBD2 (5 bases each). Germline loops: CDR1 SQVTM, CDR2 ANQGSEA. The CDR3 sequence is 13 residues long. The V end lost 0 bases, the J end lost 6 bases, and 10 bases lay between the germline ends. CDR3 amino acids: CSVEEAGADTQYF. CDR3 coding DNA: TGCAGCGTTGAAGAAGCCGGGGCGGATACGCAGTATTTT.

This clonotype turned up a few times. V is TRBV6-2 or TRBV6-3 and J is TRBJ2-2; D not certain. Germline CDR1 and CDR2: MNHEY and SVGEGT. This CDR3 is built from 11 residues. The V and J ends lost 5 bases and 2 bases respectively, with 0 bases between them. The CDR3 DNA reads TGTGCCAGCAGTAACACCGGGGAGCTGTTTTTT. This sequence encodes CASSNTGELFF.

V is TRBV7-6 and J is TRBJ2-7; a weak D match, TRBD2 (7 bases). The V gene's germline CDR1 is SGHVS and CDR2 FNYEAQ. Between the trimmed V and J ends, which lost 1 base and 2 bases, there was a span of 12 bases. There are 15 residues in the CDR3. CDR3 DNA: TGTGCCAGCAGCTTAGACGCGGGGGCCGCCTACGAGCAGTACTTC. Amino acid sequence: CASSLDAGAAYEQYF. Full variable domain (outside the CDR3, taken from reference TRBV7-6 and TRBJ2-7): GAGVSQSPRYKVTKRGQDVALRCDPISGHVSLYWYRQALGQGPEFLTYFNYEAQQDKSGLPNDRFSAERPEGSISTLTIQRTEQRDSAMYRCASSLDAGAAYEQYFGPGTRLTVT.

The chain is built from TRBV20-1 and TRBJ1-6; unclear D gene. Germline V gene data show CDR1 as DFQATT and CDR2 as SNEGSKA (reference sequence). The CDR3 is 15 amino acids. V lost 3 bases, J lost 5 bases, and 14 bases lay in between. The CDR3 coding sequence is TGCAGTGCTAGCTCGGGGTTGGGCCATAATTCACCCCTCCACTTT. This gives the protein CSASSGLGHNSPLHF.